Listed here is a single T cell receptor beta chain. This CDR3 comprises 13 residues. V shed 4 bases and J 2 bases; nucleotides not matched to a gene: 1. CDR1 is LGHNA, CDR2 YNFKEQ, per germline. In the original workflow: It was from reference gene primer amplification that nucleated cell counts were estimated. Clones were sequenced by immunoSEQ multiplex PCR, and TCRdb holds only the in-frame ones, with some missing. D and trimming come from the DNA, and the V and J calls and clone size come from that table. The top ten clones hold 49% of a sample with fewer than 20,000 clones, nearly 90% of them seen once. This record comes from a study of blood T cell repertoires in COVID-19. About the research overall: Donors in the United States, Italy and Spain gave samples during acute or convalescent COVID-19. The cDNA or gDNA used as material had been derived from T cells, B-cell-depleted T cells, or PBMCs.

The sequencing input was peripheral blood. The TCR was taken from a human donor in a cohort sampled during active COVID-19. The rearrangement joins TRBV4-2 to TRBJ2-7, with TRBD2 matching 8 bases. The CDR3 nucleotides are TGTGCCAGCAGCCCGGGAGGGGCCTACGAGCAGTACTTC. This encodes CASSPGGAYEQYF.